This T cell receptor (beta chain) was documented in a study of vaccination and CD4 T cells after COVID-19. Whole-study context: Blood was drawn a median around 70 days post second dose, range 14 to 241.

With the Oncomine TCR Beta short-read assay, DNA from cultured CD4+ T cells was sequenced. One entry per CDR3 protein, called by TCRdb with MiXCR from the PCR reads. The sample yields 23,000 or so distinct CDR3 sequences, 43% seen once. V shed 5 bases and J 4 bases; nucleotides not matched to a gene: 9. The germline CDR1 and CDR2 sequences are DFQATT and SNEGSKA (reference sequence). The CDR3 has 16 amino acids. A note on this clonotype: What it binds is not known.

Time point noted: late sampling 161 to 241 days after vaccination in a few convalescent patients. Treatment defined: approximately nine-day PBMC culture with coronavirus spike peptide pools or control peptides (ViraFEST assay). ViraFEST used peptide pools to expand antigen-specific T cells before TCR sequencing. Source: CD4+ T cells from blood, cultured in vitro, taken about 7 months after SARS-CoV-2 vaccination. The V and J genes are TRBV20-1 and TRBJ2-1; 12 bases align to TRBD2. This TCR was recovered from a human donor who had recovered from COVID-19. Written as DNA, the CDR3 is TGCAGTGCTCGAATCGGACTAGCGGGAAAATACAATGAGCAGTTCTTC. This sequence encodes CSARIGLAGKYNEQFF.